The 8 T cell receptor beta chains presented below share a single source sample, sequenced in a study of cytomegalovirus exposure and HLA in healthy donors. The PCR had 60 Vbeta and 13 Jbeta primers. The assay was immunoSEQ multiplex PCR, and TCRdb's table has in-frame clones only and misses some. Of under 100,000 clones listed, around 81% were seen once; the top ten hold almost 6%. The sequencing sample was made of PBMCs. Every receptor here comes from a man aged 18 to 29 in good health and CMV-seropositive.

The chain recombines TRBV7-2 with TRBJ2-3, with a tentative D call TRBD2 (6 bases). V was cut by 2 bases and J by 5 bases, with 11 bases left in between. There are 14 residues in the CDR3. Germline V gives CDR1 SGHTA, CDR2 FQGNSA. CDR3 nucleotides: TGTGCCAGCAGCTTATCCCCAGCGGGAGATACGCAGTATTTT. It translates to CASSLSPAGDTQYF.

This chain joins TRBV28 and TRBJ1-3; no reliable D call. Germline lookup yields CDR1 MDHEN and CDR2 SYDVKM. This CDR3 contains 13 residues. V lost 3 bases, J lost 4 bases, and 7 bases lay in between. This CDR3 reads CASSFGGGNTIYF. CDR3 coding DNA: TGTGCCAGCAGTTTTGGAGGGGGAAACACCATATATTTT. The full variable domain, with the rest looked up from reference TRBV28 and TRBJ1-3, is DVKVTQSSRYLVKRTGEKVFLECVQDMDHENMFWYRQDPGLGLRLIYFSYDVKMKEKGDIPEGYSVSREKKERFSLILESASTNQTSMYLCASSFGGGNTIYFGEGSWLTVV.

The chain joins TRBV6-5 to TRBJ1-5, with D maybe TRBD1 (5 bases). CDR3 size: 15 residues. Germline CDR1 reads MNHEY; CDR2 reads SVGAGI. V lost 7 bases, J lost 2 bases, and 15 bases lay in between. The CDR3 sequence: CASKQQGGRNQPQHF. The CDR3 DNA reads TGTGCCAGCAAACAGCAGGGCGGCCGCAATCAGCCCCAGCATTTT.

The CDR3 protein is CASSLEVENYGYTF. DNA for the CDR3: TGCGCCAGCAGCTTGGAAGTGGAGAACTATGGCTACACCTTC. The V gene is TRBV5-1, the J gene TRBJ1-2, with unresolved D. The germline V gene encodes CDR1 SGHRS and CDR2 YFSETQ. This CDR3 has 14 amino acids. V was pared by 0 bases and J by 2 bases, with 8 bases between.

This sequence joins TRBV2 and TRBJ2-7; 7 bases map to TRBD2. Germline-derived CDR1 and CDR2 are SNHLY and FYNNEI. Trimming cost V 5 bases and J 2 bases; bases outside gene matches: 12. The length of the CDR3 is 16 residues. The CDR3 loop reads CASSTEDGDYPYEQYF. Here the CDR3 DNA reads TGTGCCAGCAGTACTGAAGACGGGGACTACCCCTACGAGCAGTACTTC.

This rearrangement joins TRBV5-1 to TRBJ1-1, with D hard to call. This CDR3 is built from 13 residues. Trimming took off 3 bases at V and 1 base at J, with 7 bases between the two ends. Per the germline V gene, CDR1 is SGHRS and CDR2 is YFSETQ. The CDR3 reads CASSSTSNTEAFF. The CDR3 coding sequence is TGCGCCAGCAGCTCTACCTCGAACACTGAAGCTTTCTTT.

The chain links TRBV15 to TRBJ2-7; D call uncertain. V shed 4 bases and J shed 4 bases, with 11 bases lying between them. Germline V gene data show CDR1 as LNHNV and CDR2 as YYDKDF (reference sequence). The CDR3 is 13 residues long. CDR3 in amino acids: CATSIDKPYEQYF. CDR3 bases: TGTGCCACCAGCATTGACAAACCTTACGAGCAGTACTTC. The full variable domain, with the rest looked up from reference TRBV15 and TRBJ2-7, is DAMVIQNPRYQVTQFGKPVTLSCSQTLNHNVMYWYQQKSSQAPKLLFHYYDKDFNNEADTPDNFQSRRPNTSFCFLDIRSPGLGDTAMYLCATSIDKPYEQYFGPGTRLTVT.

The chain joins TRBV4-2 to TRBJ2-1; 9 bases match TRBD2. CDR3 length equals 16 residues. Germline CDR1 LGHNA, CDR2 YNFKEQ. The ends lost 1 base at V and 5 bases at J; junction bases unmatched: 6. The CDR3 protein is CASSQGGGGVDNEQFF. CDR3 sequence (DNA): TGTGCCAGCAGCCAAGGGGGCGGGGGGGTGGACAATGAGCAGTTCTTC.